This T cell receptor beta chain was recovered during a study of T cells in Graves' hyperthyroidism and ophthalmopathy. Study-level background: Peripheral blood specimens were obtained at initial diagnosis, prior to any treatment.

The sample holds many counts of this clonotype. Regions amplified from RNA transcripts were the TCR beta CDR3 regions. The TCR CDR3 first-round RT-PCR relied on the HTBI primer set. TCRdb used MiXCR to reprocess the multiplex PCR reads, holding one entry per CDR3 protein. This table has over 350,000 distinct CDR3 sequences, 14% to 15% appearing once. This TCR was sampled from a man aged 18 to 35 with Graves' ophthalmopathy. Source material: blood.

The CDR3 protein is CASSLELMSHSTQYF. The CDR3 bases are TGTGCCAGCAGCTTGGAACTGATGAGCCATTCGACCCAGTACTTC. The V call is TRBV5-6, the J call TRBJ2-5; no firm D call. CDR1 and CDR2 from the germline V gene are SGHDT and YYEEEE. Deletions cut 0 bases from V and 7 bases from J, with 16 bases between. This CDR3 region has 15 residues.